The rows below give T cell receptor beta chains drawn from one sample of a study of blood T cell repertoires in COVID-19. Some clones are missing from TCRdb's copy, which holds only in-frame ones; the method was immunoSEQ multiplex PCR. This sample has about 280,000 clones, with 82% found just once. Sequenced material: PBMCs or T cells enriched from blood (not recorded which). The receptors derive from a man aged 35-49 years who had been exposed to COVID-19. CDR3s include the opening cysteine and the closing phenylalanine or tryptophan. The listing skips clone size in some rows; elsewhere it reads once, few, many or a size class.

j_call: TRBJ2-7
clone_size: -
v_call: TRBV19
cdr3_aa: CASSSRDNQYEQYF

j_call: TRBJ2-5
clone_size: -
v_call: TRBV5-1
cdr3_aa: CASSSGSGRAFETQYF

j_call: TRBJ2-3
clone_size: -
v_call: TRBV7-2
cdr3_aa: CASSPSLTGADTQYF

j_call: TRBJ2-7
clone_size: -
v_call: TRBV6-2/TRBV6-3
cdr3_aa: CASSYTSGSYEQYF

j_call: TRBJ1-2
clone_size: few
v_call: TRBV28
cdr3_aa: CASNRQVNYGYTF

j_call: TRBJ2-1
clone_size: -
v_call: TRBV7-2
cdr3_aa: CASSWGLAGGSSYNEQFF

j_call: TRBJ1-1
clone_size: -
v_call: TRBV9
cdr3_aa: CASSVEISDRGILANTEAFF

j_call: TRBJ1-2
clone_size: once
v_call: TRBV3-1/TRBV3-2
cdr3_aa: CASSTHSESLDYTF

j_call: TRBJ1-2
clone_size: -
v_call: TRBV5-8
cdr3_aa: CASSTPRSVSGYTF

j_call: TRBJ2-1
clone_size: -
v_call: TRBV18
cdr3_aa: CASSPPDPPGEQFF

j_call: TRBJ2-4
clone_size: -
v_call: TRBV7-6
cdr3_aa: CASSPQGNIQYF

j_call: TRBJ2-1
clone_size: -
v_call: TRBV7-2
cdr3_aa: CASSLDTNEQFF

j_call: TRBJ1-5
clone_size: -
v_call: TRBV23-1
cdr3_aa: CASTGNQPQHF

j_call: TRBJ2-7
clone_size: -
v_call: TRBV27
cdr3_aa: CASKRTAESYEQYF

j_call: TRBJ2-3
clone_size: -
v_call: TRBV7-8
cdr3_aa: CASSLGLGTSTTDTQYF

j_call: TRBJ2-7
clone_size: -
v_call: TRBV15
cdr3_aa: CATSRTAAEQYF

j_call: TRBJ2-1
clone_size: -
v_call: TRBV3-1/TRBV3-2
cdr3_aa: CASSQRGTSGTLEQFF

j_call: TRBJ1-4
clone_size: few
v_call: TRBV11-2
cdr3_aa: CASSLGQGLGEKLFF

j_call: TRBJ1-1
clone_size: few
v_call: TRBV3-1/TRBV3-2
cdr3_aa: CASSQDAGQATEAFF

j_call: TRBJ2-1
clone_size: -
v_call: TRBV19
cdr3_aa: CATTRGEAGLEEQFF

j_call: TRBJ2-7
clone_size: once
v_call: TRBV5-4
cdr3_aa: CASSLDRPSYEQYF

j_call: TRBJ2-2
clone_size: -
v_call: TRBV6-5
cdr3_aa: CASRDRTAGTGELFF

j_call: TRBJ1-6
clone_size: -
v_call: TRBV5-1
cdr3_aa: CASSLEAGTGVSPLHF

j_call: TRBJ1-6
clone_size: -
v_call: TRBV19
cdr3_aa: CASSIRTGGYNSPLHF

j_call: TRBJ1-2
clone_size: -
v_call: TRBV6-5
cdr3_aa: CASSPKDRGNYGYTF

j_call: TRBJ2-1
clone_size: -
v_call: TRBV7-3
cdr3_aa: CASSPYGTSSIRFF

j_call: TRBJ2-7
clone_size: -
v_call: TRBV5-3
cdr3_aa: CARSYDRSSYEQYF

j_call: TRBJ2-5
clone_size: -
v_call: TRBV9
cdr3_aa: CASTRGSYQETQYF

j_call: TRBJ2-3
clone_size: -
v_call: TRBV2
cdr3_aa: CASSESGTREHTQYF

j_call: TRBJ1-3
clone_size: -
v_call: TRBV6-5
cdr3_aa: CASSPAMSSGNTIYF

j_call: TRBJ2-1
clone_size: once
v_call: TRBV24-1
cdr3_aa: CATSDLPRTSSYNEQFF

j_call: TRBJ1-3
clone_size: once
v_call: TRBV24-1
cdr3_aa: CATSDHSGNTIYF

j_call: TRBJ2-7
clone_size: -
v_call: TRBV7-9
cdr3_aa: CASSLMAGTYEQYF

j_call: TRBJ2-3
clone_size: -
v_call: TRBV7-8
cdr3_aa: CASSLTSSDTQYF

j_call: TRBJ1-1
clone_size: -
v_call: TRBV30
cdr3_aa: CAWSVSGGTEAFF

j_call: TRBJ1-2
clone_size: -
v_call: TRBV7-9
cdr3_aa: CASSGREEGYTF

j_call: TRBJ2-3
clone_size: -
v_call: TRBV9
cdr3_aa: CASSVAGTTDTQYF